This TCR beta chain was captured by sequencing in a study of vaccination and CD4 T cells after COVID-19. Overall study context: Each individual in the study obtained two doses of BNT162b2 or mRNA-1273 vaccine.

Germline CDR1 is MNHNS and CDR2 is SASEGT. The CDR3 has 17 residues. V gave up 5 bases and J gave up 3 bases; unmatched junction bases: 9. TCRdb reanalysed the PCR reads using MiXCR and keeps one entry per CDR3 protein. The sample carries 20,000 or so distinct CDR3 sequences, about 60% recorded once. With respect to this clonotype: What it recognizes is unknown.

Whole-study results and caveats: This study had few convalescent patients and no early post-infection samples.

This chain joins TRBV6-1 and TRBJ2-3; 12 bases map to TRBD2. Sample: CD4+ T cells from blood, taken before SARS-CoV-2 vaccination. This clonotype was sampled from a human donor who had recovered from COVID-19. CDR3 bases: TGTGCCAGCAGTAAACCCAGACTAGCGGGAGCGACAGATACGCAGTATTTT. This encodes CASSKPRLAGATDTQYF.